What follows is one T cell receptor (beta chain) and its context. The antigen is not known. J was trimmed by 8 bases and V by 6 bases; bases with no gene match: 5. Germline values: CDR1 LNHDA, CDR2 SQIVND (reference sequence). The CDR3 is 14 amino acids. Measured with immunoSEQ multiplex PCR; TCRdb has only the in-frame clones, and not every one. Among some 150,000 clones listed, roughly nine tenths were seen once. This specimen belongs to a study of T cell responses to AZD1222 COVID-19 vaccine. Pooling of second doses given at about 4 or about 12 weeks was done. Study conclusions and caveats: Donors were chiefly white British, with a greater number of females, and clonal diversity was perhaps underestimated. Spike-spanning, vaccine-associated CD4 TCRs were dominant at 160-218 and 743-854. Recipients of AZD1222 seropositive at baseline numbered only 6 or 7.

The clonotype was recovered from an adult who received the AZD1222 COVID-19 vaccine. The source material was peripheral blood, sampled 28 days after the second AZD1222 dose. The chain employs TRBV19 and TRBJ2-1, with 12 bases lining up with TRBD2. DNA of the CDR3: TGTGCCAGTAGCCTGACTAGCGGGAGTTATGAGCAGTTCTTC. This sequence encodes CASSLTSGSYEQFF.